Listed below are T cell receptor beta chains from one sample, sequenced in a study of cytotoxic CD8 clonotypes in ibrutinib-treated CLL. Using immunoSEQ multiplex PCR, the repertoire was profiled, and TCRdb retains in-frame clones only, with some absent. Counted here are under 300,000 clones, 76% occurring once; the ten biggest clones make up 5.6%. The source was PBMCs, collected at disease progression, from a patient treated with ibrutinib. These TCRs come from a human donor with chronic lymphocytic leukemia. Both conserved end residues are part of each CDR3. A D gene is named only where the DNA matches it firmly. Expanded clones are given a class, and other clones once, few, many or no size at all.

D gene	V gene	clone size	J gene	CDR3 DNA	CDR3 protein
NA	TRBV4-3	NA	TRBJ2-7	TGCGCCAGCAGCCAAGATCGTGGCGGCGTCTCCTACGAGCAGTACTTC	CASSQDRGGVSYEQYF
TRBD2	TRBV10-2	NA	TRBJ2-3	TGCGCCAGCAGTGAGTCGAAGTCGGGACTAGCCCCAGATACGCAGTATTTT	CASSESKSGLAPDTQYF
NA	TRBV5-1	few	TRBJ1-2	TGCGCCAGCAGCCGGGACACCGGGGGCTATGGCTACACCTTC	CASSRDTGGYGYTF
NA	TRBV15	NA	TRBJ2-7	TGTGCCACCAGCAGAGATCCCAGGGTTTCCTACGAGCAGTACTTC	CATSRDPRVSYEQYF
TRBD1	TRBV25-1	once	TRBJ2-7	TGTGCCAGCAGTGTCGGACAGGGTCCCTACGAGCAGTACTTC	CASSVGQGPYEQYF
NA	TRBV4-3	NA	TRBJ2-7	TGCGCCAGCAGCCAAAATGCTGTAGCCGCCGAGCAGTACTTC	CASSQNAVAAEQYF
NA	TRBV2	NA	TRBJ1-1	TGTGCCAGCACTTTCCTAAGGGACACTGAAGCTTTCTTT	CASTFLRDTEAFF
NA	TRBV7-6	NA	TRBJ1-1	TGTGCCAGCAGCCTAGCTCCGGGTTGGAACACTGAAGCTTTCTTT	CASSLAPGWNTEAFF
TRBD2	TRBV9	NA	TRBJ2-1	TGTGCCAGCAGCCTAGGGGCTAGCGGGAGCTATGAGCAGTTCTTC	CASSLGASGSYEQFF
TRBD2	TRBV19	few	TRBJ2-1	TGTGCCAGTAGTCTTAGCGGGGCCTACAATGAGCAGTTCTTC	CASSLSGAYNEQFF
TRBD2	TRBV27	NA	TRBJ2-7	TGTGCCAGCAGTTTTGTTACTAGCGTAAACTACGAGCAGTACTTC	CASSFVTSVNYEQYF
TRBD2	TRBV7-2	NA	TRBJ2-1	TGTGCCAGCAGCTTAGATGCTAGCGGGTACAATGAGCAGTTCTTC	CASSLDASGYNEQFF
NA	TRBV7-6	NA	TRBJ2-2	TGTGCCAGCAGCAAGGGCTACCCGAGCACCGGGGAGCTGTTTTTT	CASSKGYPSTGELFF
TRBD1	TRBV5-1	NA	TRBJ1-1	TGCGCCAGCAGCTTGAGGACAGGGCGCGCGAACACTGAAGCTTTCTTT	CASSLRTGRANTEAFF
TRBD1	TRBV6-1	NA	TRBJ2-1	TGTGCCAGCAGTGAAAAGGGGGCCTCGAATGAGCAGTTCTTC	CASSEKGASNEQFF
TRBD1	TRBV10-3	NA	TRBJ2-7	TGTGCCATCAGTGAGTCGACAGGGGGCTACTACGAGCAGTACTTC	CAISESTGGYYEQYF
TRBD2	TRBV7-2	NA	TRBJ2-7	TGTGCCAGCAGCTTAGGACTAGCGGGGGGCCCGCTCGAGGAGCAGTACTTC	CASSLGLAGGPLEEQYF
TRBD2	TRBV19	NA	TRBJ2-2	TGTGCCAGTAGTATGGGACTAGCGGGGGGCCGGTTGGGCCGATTCACCGGGGAGCTGTTTTTT	CASSMGLAGGRLGRFTGELFF
TRBD2	TRBV5-1	few	TRBJ2-1	TGCGCCAGCAGCCCCCTGGCGGGGGAGTCCTACAATGAGCAGTTCTTC	CASSPLAGESYNEQFF
NA	TRBV29-1	NA	TRBJ2-2	TGCAGCGGTCGAGGGGGTGACACCGGGGAGCTGTTTTTT	CSGRGGDTGELFF
NA	TRBV5-1	once	TRBJ2-1	TGCGCCAGCAGCTTGGTTCCCGGACGCGATGAGCAGTTCTTC	CASSLVPGRDEQFF
TRBD1	TRBV2	NA	TRBJ2-5	TGTGCCAGCAGTGAGGGACAGGAAGAGACCCAGTACTTC	CASSEGQEETQYF
TRBD2	TRBV2	NA	TRBJ2-7	TGTGCCAGCAGTGCCAACGGACTAGTATCTTACTCCGAGCAGTACTTC	CASSANGLVSYSEQYF
NA	TRBV5-1	once	TRBJ1-1	TGCGCCAGCAGCTGGGGGAGACAATACAACACTGAAGCTTTCTTT	CASSWGRQYNTEAFF
TRBD1	TRBV29-1	NA	TRBJ2-7	TGCAGCGTCACCTACTCAGGGGGCTCTAACGAGCAGTACTTC	CSVTYSGGSNEQYF
NA	TRBV2	few	TRBJ1-1	TGTGCCAGCAGTAGGAACAGGAACACTGAAGCTTTCTTT	CASSRNRNTEAFF
NA	TRBV27	few	TRBJ2-1	TGTGCCAGCAGTACGGGACTTTACAATGAGCAGTTCTTC	CASSTGLYNEQFF
NA	TRBV4-1	NA	TRBJ1-3	TGCGCCAGCAGCCAAGATAGTAGCAGGGCCTCTGGAAACACCATATATTTT	CASSQDSSRASGNTIYF
NA	TRBV5-5	NA	TRBJ2-7	TGTGCCAGCAGCTTGGTATGGGACGGCTCCTACGAGCAGTACTTC	CASSLVWDGSYEQYF
NA	TRBV10-3	NA	TRBJ2-7	TGTGCCATCAGTGAGTCAGGGAACCGGGGCGAGCAGTACTTC	CAISESGNRGEQYF
NA	TRBV9	once	TRBJ2-1	TGTGCCAGCAGCATGGGGGTCGACTTTGCCCACGGAACCCATGAGCAGTTCTTC	CASSMGVDFAHGTHEQFF
NA	TRBV6-1	NA	TRBJ1-5	TGTGCCAGCAGTGAAATGGCCACCCCTTATAGCAATCAGCCCCAGCATTTT	CASSEMATPYSNQPQHF
TRBD1	TRBV7-9	NA	TRBJ2-7	TGTGCCAGCAGCTCAGGGTTAGGGACAGGGTGGTACGAGCAGTACTTC	CASSSGLGTGWYEQYF
NA	TRBV4-2	NA	TRBJ1-5	TGTGCCAGCAGCCAAGAAGGCGGGGGGCCTCAGCCCCAGCATTTT	CASSQEGGGPQPQHF
NA	TRBV28	NA	TRBJ2-6	TGTGCCAGCAGCCTCAGCCGGGGGAAGGCGGCCCTCGTCTCTGGGGCCAACGTCCTGACTTTC	CASSLSRGKAALVSGANVLTF
NA	TRBV29-1	NA	TRBJ1-1	TGCAGCGTTGTGGGGGGGCCTGAAGCTTTCTTT	CSVVGGPEAFF